The 30 T cell receptor beta chains presented below share a single source sample, sequenced in a study of control samples from healthy donors and cancer patients. Sequencing was performed with immunoSEQ multiplex PCR; in TCRdb, only in-frame clones are kept and a portion is missing. The table records around 53,000 clones, about 90% of them present only once. What was sequenced was PBMCs. All receptors derive from a man aged 60 to 69 with head and neck cancer.

The V call is TRBV28, the J call TRBJ1-2; 8 nucleotides line up with TRBD1. The CDR3 has 17 residues. V dropped 4 bases and J dropped 8; count of bases not matched to a gene: 18. CDR1 is MDHEN and CDR2 is SYDVKM in the germline V gene. The CDR3 region has the DNA TGTGCCAGCAGTTCCCCCTTTCAGGGGGCCTTTGGGGAGGGCTACACCTTC. It encodes CASSSPFQGAFGEGYTF.

This clone is a singleton in its sample. The V gene is TRBV2, the J gene TRBJ2-7, with D possibly TRBD2 on 6 matching bases. The CDR3 consists of 14 residues. Germline V CDR1 and CDR2: SNHLY, FYNNEI. The ends were cut back, 2 bases at V and 4 bases at J, with 12 bases in the middle. The CDR3 nucleotides read TGTGCCAGCAGTGAACCCAGGCTAGCGTACGAGCAGTACTTC. It codes for CASSEPRLAYEQYF.

The V gene is TRBV11-3, the J gene TRBJ1-3, with D tentatively TRBD1 (6 bases). The CDR3 has 15 amino acids. Germline CDR1 and CDR2: SGHNT and YENEEA. Between the trimmed V and J ends, which lost 4 bases and 8 bases, there was a span of 18 bases. CDR3 protein: CASSSEGQPWDTIYF. The DNA of the CDR3 is TGTGCCAGCAGCTCAGAAGGACAGCCTTGGGACACCATATATTTT.

The CDR3 nucleotides read TGTGCCAGCAGCTCATACCCCGACAGGCAGAACACTGAAGCTTTCTTT. It codes for CASSSYPDRQNTEAFF. The chain carries TRBV13 and TRBJ1-1; tentatively, D is TRBD1 (6 bases). CDR1 is PRHDT and CDR2 is FYEKMQ in the germline V gene (reference sequence). The germline V and J ends were trimmed by 4 bases and 1 base, with 16 bases remaining between them. CDR3 length: 16 residues.

This chain uses TRBV2 with TRBJ1-4; no clear D gene. The CDR3 consists of 15 residues. Trimming removed 3 bases at V and 5 bases at J, with 13 bases between. CDR1 is SNHLY and CDR2 is FYNNEI in the germline V gene. CDR3 residues: CASSEDSAGNEKLFF. The CDR3 DNA is TGTGCCAGCAGTGAGGACTCGGCTGGGAATGAAAAACTGTTTTTT. Complete variable domain (other parts from reference TRBV2 and TRBJ1-4): EPEVTQTPSHQVTQMGQEVILRCVPISNHLYFYWYRQILGQKVEFLVSFYNNEISEKSEIFDDQFSVERPDGSNFTLKIRSTKLEDSAMYFCASSEDSAGNEKLFFGSGTQLSVL.

This clone showed up just once. V and J are TRBV11-2 and TRBJ2-3; 7 bases are shared with TRBD2. The germline gives CDR1 SGHAT, CDR2 FQNNGV. The CDR3 extends over 16 amino acids. With 1 base clipped from V and 3 bases from J, the junction kept 7 bases outside the gene matches. Here the CDR3 reads CASSLVGGYGTDTQYF. DNA of the CDR3: TGTGCCAGCAGCTTAGTGGGGGGGTACGGGACAGATACGCAGTATTTT.

V usage is TRBV6-2 or TRBV6-3 and J usage is TRBJ1-1; D unresolved. The length of the CDR3 is 14 residues. V shed 2 bases and J shed 2 bases, with 9 bases lying between them. Germline V gene lookup returns CDR1 MNHEY and CDR2 SVGEGT. The CDR3 protein is CASSYAAVNTEAFF. The CDR3, as DNA: TGTGCCAGCAGTTACGCGGCGGTAAACACTGAAGCTTTCTTT.

CDR3 nucleotides: TGTGCCAGCAGCCAAGATACTAGGGGGAGCATTCAGTACTTC. Protein: CASSQDTRGSIQYF. The chain links TRBV3-1 (or the pseudogene TRBV3-2) to TRBJ2-4; D perhaps matches TRBD1 (6 bases). CDR1 and CDR2 from the germline V gene are LGHDT and YNNKEL (reference sequence). V lost 0 bases, J lost 9 bases, and 12 bases lay in between. The CDR3 totals 14 residues.

V and J are TRBV9 and TRBJ2-7, with D perhaps TRBD2 (6 bases). Per germline, CDR1 SGDLS and CDR2 YYNGEE. CDR3 length: 12 amino acids. Trimming cost V 4 bases and J 5 bases, with 10 bases left between them. CDR3 coding DNA: TGTGCCAGCAGCCCCGGAGGGCACGAGCAGTACTTC. Translation gives CASSPGGHEQYF.

Of note for this clone: The identical CDR3 is also encoded by other nucleotide sequences in the sample. V is TRBV19 and J is TRBJ1-1; 9 bases line up with TRBD1. The germline V gene has CDR1 LNHDA and CDR2 SQIVND (reference sequence). The CDR3 extends over 16 amino acids. J lost 1 base, V lost 7 bases, and 10 bases had no gene match. CDR3 nucleotides: TGTGCCAGTAATTCCGGGACAGGGTATGGGAACACTGAAGCTTTCTTT. Its translation is CASNSGTGYGNTEAFF.

DNA of the CDR3: TGTGCCAGCAGTTCGGCTAGCCGCGGTGAGCAGTTCTTC. It codes for CASSSASRGEQFF. The chain combines TRBV6-5 with TRBJ2-1; D might be TRBD2 (5 bases). The CDR3 spans 13 residues. V was trimmed by 4 bases and J by 9 bases, leaving 13 bases between them. CDR1 MNHEY and CDR2 SVGAGI come from the germline V gene.

This clone was seen a few times. The genes are TRBV11-3 and TRBJ2-3; the D is unclear. Germline V gives CDR1 SGHNT, CDR2 YENEEA. There are 12 residues in the CDR3. V lost 0 bases, J lost 4 bases, and 2 bases lay in between. The CDR3 protein is CASSLDPDTQYF. CDR3 nucleotides: TGTGCCAGCAGCTTAGATCCAGATACGCAGTATTTT.

V gene TRBV7-2 combines with J gene TRBJ1-6, with D perhaps matching TRBD1 (5 bases). Germline CDR1 SGHTA, CDR2 FQGNSA. V lost 1 base, J lost 6 bases, and 7 bases lay in between. The CDR3 sequence is 14 residues long. In DNA, the CDR3 is TGTGCCAGCAGCTTAGTGGGGGGTAATTCACCCCTCCACTTT. Its protein product is CASSLVGGNSPLHF.

Here the CDR3 DNA reads TGTGCCTGGAGTTTAAGAGTGAACACTGAAGCTTTCTTT. Amino acids: CAWSLRVNTEAFF. V and J are TRBV30 and TRBJ1-1, with D uncertain. The V end lost 2 bases, the J end lost 0 bases, and 7 bases lay between the germline ends. Germline CDR1 GTSNPN, CDR2 SVGIG (reference sequence). The CDR3 runs 13 residues.

This clone was seen a single time. The chain combines TRBV7-2 with TRBJ1-1; D ambiguous. With 5 bases removed from V and 9 bases from J, the gap between germline ends came to 10 bases. Germline V gives CDR1 SGHTA, CDR2 FQGNSA. The CDR3 sequence is 11 residues long. The CDR3 is CASSRTAKAFF. Written as DNA, the CDR3 is TGTGCCAGCAGCCGGACGGCTAAAGCTTTCTTT.

This clone was recorded once. This rearrangement joins TRBV18 to TRBJ2-1; D may be TRBD1 (6 bases). CDR3 length equals 15 residues. Trimming took 5 bases from V and 12 from J, leaving 23 bases between them. Per the germline V gene, CDR1 is KGHSH and CDR2 is LQKENI. This CDR3 reads CASSTSGVDDFGQFF. CDR3 DNA: TGTGCCAGCTCAACTTCAGGGGTAGACGACTTTGGGCAGTTCTTC.

The chain is built from TRBV9 and TRBJ2-3, with unresolved D. This CDR3 contains 14 residues. V was cut by 0 bases and J by 5 bases, with 10 bases left in between. Germline V gene data show CDR1 as SGDLS and CDR2 as YYNGEE. This CDR3 reads CASSVAGVKDTQYF. The CDR3 nucleotides are TGTGCCAGCAGCGTAGCTGGGGTGAAAGATACGCAGTATTTT. Supplemented by reference TRBV9 and TRBJ2-3, the full variable domain reads DSGVTQTPKHLITATGQRVTLRCSPRSGDLSVYWYQQSLDQGLQFLIQYYNGEERAKGNILERFSAQQFPDLHSELNLSSLELGDSALYFCASSVAGVKDTQYFGPGTRLTVL.

The chain uses TRBV6-5 and TRBJ2-3; tentatively, D is TRBD1 (6 bases). Per germline, CDR1 MNHEY and CDR2 SVGAGI. Trimming took off 8 bases at V and 4 bases at J, with 16 bases between the two ends. The CDR3 has 14 residues. DNA for the CDR3: TGTGCCAGCGGAAAACAGGGTCCCCCAGATACGCAGTATTTT. This gives the protein CASGKQGPPDTQYF.

This clone was observed a single time. As DNA, the CDR3 is TGTGCCAGCAGTGACTTACAGGGGGGTGGTAATGAAAAACTGTTTTTT. Protein: CASSDLQGGGNEKLFF. The chain is built from TRBV6-1 and TRBJ1-4, with 8 bases matching TRBD1. There are 16 residues in the CDR3. Germline V gene sequence: CDR1 MNHNS, CDR2 SASEGT. Unmatched junction bases numbered 7, after V lost 3 bases and J lost 4 bases.

This clone was detected only once. V is TRBV5-4 and J is TRBJ1-1; TRBD1 might be the D (5 bases). Germline lookup yields CDR1 SGHNT and CDR2 YYREEE (reference sequence). There are 17 residues in the CDR3. V was cut by 2 bases and J by 0 bases, with 17 bases left in between. CDR3 DNA sequence: TGTGCCAGCAGCTTTCCCTGGGGGGTCCCCTTGAACACTGAAGCTTTCTTT. It translates to CASSFPWGVPLNTEAFF.

The chain uses TRBV6-5 and TRBJ1-2; a weak D match, TRBD1 (5 bases). The length of the CDR3 is 13 residues. The germline V gene has CDR1 MNHEY and CDR2 SVGAGI. With 6 bases removed from V and 2 bases from J, the gap between germline ends came to 10 bases. As DNA, the CDR3 is TGTGCCAGCAGCCCCGGGGCCAACTATGGCTACACCTTC. Translated: CASSPGANYGYTF.

This clone has just a few counts. This sequence joins TRBV24-1 and TRBJ2-1; the D is unclear. Germline CDR1 is KGHDR and CDR2 is SFDVKD. V was cut by 5 bases and J by 4 bases, with 8 bases left in between. This CDR3 has 13 amino acids. The CDR3, as DNA: TGTGCCACCAGTGCAGTGGTGTACAATGAGCAGTTCTTC. Protein: CATSAVVYNEQFF.

The V gene is TRBV28, the J gene TRBJ1-2; D is undetermined. Germline CDR1 and CDR2: MDHEN and SYDVKM. The CDR3 length is 11 residues. V was pared by 5 bases and J by 0 bases, with 1 base between. The CDR3 DNA reads TGTGCCAGCAGTACTAACTATGGCTACACCTTC. The encoded protein is CASSTNYGYTF.

CDR3 region: CASSISLGDTQYF. CDR3 nucleotide sequence: TGTGCCAGCAGTATTAGCTTAGGAGATACGCAGTATTTT. V usage is TRBV27 and J usage is TRBJ2-3; the D is unclear. Trimming removed 5 bases at V and 5 bases at J, with 11 bases between. The CDR3 runs to 13 residues. The V gene's germline CDR1 is MNHEY and CDR2 SMNVEV (reference sequence).

V gene TRBV10-3 combines with J gene TRBJ1-2; no clear D gene. There are 14 residues in the CDR3. Trimming stripped 0 bases from V and 8 bases from J, with 13 bases between. Per the germline V gene, CDR1 is ENHRY and CDR2 is SYGVKD. The CDR3 sequence is CAISESGSLNGYTF. CDR3 nucleotide sequence: TGTGCCATCAGTGAGTCTGGGTCCCTTAACGGCTACACCTTC.

The rearrangement uses TRBV3-1 (or the pseudogene TRBV3-2) and TRBJ1-2, with 7 nucleotides matching TRBD1. J was trimmed by 8 bases and V by 3 bases; bases with no gene match: 12. The germline gives CDR1 LGHDT, CDR2 YNNKEL (reference sequence). The CDR3 spans 15 residues. The CDR3 nucleotides read TGTGCCAGCAGCCAGGGACAGCCCTGGATGGGAGGCTACACCTTC. It translates to CASSQGQPWMGGYTF.

This chain links TRBV11-2 with TRBJ2-2, with D unclear. Deletions cut 2 bases from V and 4 bases from J, with 8 bases between. This CDR3 contains 14 residues. Germline assignment: CDR1 SGHAT and CDR2 FQNNGV. The CDR3 loop reads CASSLLVATGELFF. The CDR3 region has the DNA TGTGCCAGCAGCTTACTAGTGGCCACCGGGGAGCTGTTTTTT.

The rearrangement joins TRBV29-1 to TRBJ1-1, with TRBD1 as a possible D gene (5 bases). The ends were cut back, 1 base at V and 1 base at J, with 10 bases in the middle. CDR1 is SQVTM, CDR2 ANQGSEA, per germline. This CDR3 region has 14 residues. The CDR3 loop is CSVEGSGRNTEAFF. Written as DNA, the CDR3 is TGCAGCGTTGAAGGCTCAGGGAGGAACACTGAAGCTTTCTTT.

The gene calls are TRBV29-1 and TRBJ2-3; TRBD1 aligns across 8 bases. There are 13 residues in the CDR3. Unmatched junction bases numbered 7, after V lost 7 bases and J lost 4 bases. In germline, CDR1 is SQVTM, CDR2 ANQGSEA. The chain's CDR3 is CSGRQGRPDTQYF. The CDR3 DNA reads as TGCAGCGGTAGACAGGGGCGTCCAGATACGCAGTATTTT.

The chain has TRBV6-1 and TRBJ1-1; D remains ambiguous. CDR1 MNHNS and CDR2 SASEGT come from the germline V gene. The CDR3 extends over 15 amino acids. V was cut by 1 base and J by 8 bases, with 17 bases left in between. This chain's CDR3 is CASSEVVGRASEAFF. DNA for the CDR3: TGTGCCAGCAGTGAAGTGGTGGGGAGGGCGTCGGAAGCTTTCTTT.